The 23 T cell receptor beta chains listed next were all sequenced from one sample in a study of a mutant IDH1 vaccine in newly diagnosed glioma. This table comes from immunoSEQ multiplex PCR, and its TCRdb copy is limited to in-frame clones, with some not included. The sample holds 90,000 to 95,000 clones, 83% seen once. Sample time point: baseline, week 1 (first vaccination visit). The treatment here: pre-vaccination baseline after standard-of-care therapy. Sequencing was performed on PBMCs, taken from a glioma patient treated with radiotherapy, temozolomide or both. Source of these receptors: a woman in her forties or fifties with glioma.

The rearrangement links TRBV5-1 to TRBJ2-2; 8 bases agree with TRBD2. J lost 7 bases, V lost 4 bases, and 9 bases had no gene match. The CDR3 loop spans 15 amino acids. Germline CDR1 SGHRS, CDR2 YFSETQ. The CDR3 sequence: CASSPVLAAVGELFF. CDR3 in DNA: TGCGCCAGCAGCCCAGTACTAGCGGCCGTCGGGGAGCTGTTTTTT. Full variable domain (remainder filled in from reference TRBV5-1 and TRBJ2-2): KAGVTQTPRYLIKTRGQQVTLSCSPISGHRSVSWYQQTPGQGLQFLFEYFSETQRNKGNFPGRFSGRQFSNSRSEMNVSTLELGDSALYLCASSPVLAAVGELFFGEGSRLTVL.

CDR3 protein: CSGIFDGGYTF. The CDR3 DNA reads TGCAGCGGGATATTCGACGGAGGCTACACCTTC. The genes are TRBV20-1 and TRBJ1-2; D not resolved. Germline V gene sequence: CDR1 DFQATT, CDR2 SNEGSKA (reference sequence). The CDR3 extends over 11 amino acids.

V gene TRBV10-3 combines with J gene TRBJ1-6, with D perhaps TRBD1 (6 bases). V dropped 0 bases and J dropped 8 bases, with 14 bases sitting between them. The CDR3 consists of 16 residues. The germline CDR1 and CDR2 sequences are ENHRY and SYGVKD. The CDR3 reads CAISESGDTSDSPLHF. The CDR3 DNA sequence: TGTGCCATCAGTGAGTCGGGGGACACCTCCGATTCACCCCTCCACTTT.

The V gene is TRBV6-1, the J gene TRBJ1-5; a weak D match, TRBD1 (6 bases). Germline V CDR1 and CDR2: MNHNS, SASEGT. The CDR3 is made up of 14 amino acids. V shed 4 bases and J shed 2 bases, with 9 bases lying between them. CDR3 loop: CASSVAGGNQPQHF. CDR3 nucleotides: TGTGCCAGCAGTGTCGCAGGGGGCAATCAGCCCCAGCATTTT.

This clone was seen just once. The chain uses TRBV10-3 and TRBJ1-1, with D hard to call. The V end lost 10 bases, the J end lost 3 bases, and 12 bases lay between the germline ends. The CDR3 consists of 12 residues. Germline V gene lookup returns CDR1 ENHRY and CDR2 SYGVKD. The CDR3 region is CATSDSYTEAFF. CDR3 coding DNA: TGTGCCACCTCGGATTCGTACACTGAAGCTTTCTTT.

In DNA, the CDR3 is TGTGCCAGCAGCGGGCGGGGGGACCTCTCCTACGAGCAGTACTTC. Its translation: CASSGRGDLSYEQYF. The chain carries TRBV9 and TRBJ2-7; 8 bases align to TRBD2. The V and J ends lost 3 bases and 0 bases, in that order; junction bases with no gene match: 5. The V gene's germline CDR1 is SGDLS and CDR2 YYNGEE. The CDR3 has 15 residues. The full variable domain, in which reference TRBV9 and TRBJ2-7 provide the parts outside the CDR3, is DSGVTQTPKHLITATGQRVTLRCSPRSGDLSVYWYQQSLDQGLQFLIQYYNGEERAKGNILERFSAQQFPDLHSELNLSSLELGDSALYFCASSGRGDLSYEQYFGPGTRLTVT.

V and J are TRBV6-6 and TRBJ1-5, with D unresolved. Germline loops: CDR1 MNHNY, CDR2 SVGAGI (reference sequence). The CDR3 is 14 residues long. V dropped 2 bases and J dropped 4 bases, with 9 bases sitting between them. The CDR3 DNA follows: TGTGCCAGCAGTTACGGGCAGTTAAATCAGCCCCAGCATTTT. Amino acid sequence: CASSYGQLNQPQHF.

The genes are TRBV9 and TRBJ1-1; D gene uncertain. The CDR3 is made up of 14 amino acids. The ends were cut back, 1 base at V and 3 bases at J, with 10 bases in the middle. CDR1 and CDR2 (germline): SGDLS, YYNGEE. The CDR3 DNA follows: TGTGCCAGCAGCGTATCTTTTTTAGACACTGAAGCTTTCTTT. It codes for CASSVSFLDTEAFF.

The rearrangement uses TRBV9 and TRBJ1-1; no clear D gene. V was trimmed by 0 bases and J by 0 bases, leaving 12 bases between them. The CDR3 is 16 residues long. Germline CDR1 and CDR2: SGDLS and YYNGEE. CDR3 region: CASSVGYSSLNTEAFF. CDR3 in DNA: TGTGCCAGCAGCGTAGGATACAGCTCTTTGAACACTGAAGCTTTCTTT.

V is TRBV15 and J is TRBJ1-4; 10 bases are a match to TRBD1. Looked up from germline, CDR1 is LNHNV and CDR2 is YYDKDF (reference sequence). This CDR3 region has 14 residues. Trimming removed 3 bases from V and 6 bases from J; junction bases left unmatched: 1. CDR3 in amino acids: CATSRDRGYEKLFF. The CDR3 DNA is TGTGCCACCAGCAGGGACAGGGGGTATGAAAAACTGTTTTTT.

The table lists this clone with a few counts. The gene calls are TRBV5-6 and TRBJ1-4, with D perhaps matching TRBD1 (5 bases). Germline V gene sequence: CDR1 SGHDT, CDR2 YYEEEE. The CDR3 is made up of 14 amino acids. The V gene lost 4 bases and the J gene lost 3 bases, with 10 bases spanning the gap. The CDR3 nucleotides read TGTGCCAGCAGCCTTGGAGGGGCTAATGAAAAACTGTTTTTT. It translates to CASSLGGANEKLFF.

The chain links TRBV19 to TRBJ1-6; D uncertain. There are 15 residues in the CDR3. The V end lost 3 bases, the J end lost 8 bases, and 14 bases lay between the germline ends. Germline V gene lookup returns CDR1 LNHDA and CDR2 SQIVND (reference sequence). Here the CDR3 DNA reads TGTGCCAGTAGTATTGTTTGGGGAGGCGATTCACCCCTCCACTTT. This gives the protein CASSIVWGGDSPLHF.

The chain's CDR3 is CASSSQTNWGYTF. The CDR3 region has the DNA TGTGCCAGTAGTAGTCAGACAAATTGGGGCTACACCTTC. The chain links TRBV19 to TRBJ1-2; D unresolved. CDR3 length: 13 residues. Germline V gene lookup returns CDR1 LNHDA and CDR2 SQIVND (reference sequence). Trimming shortened V by 4 bases and J by 8 bases, and 14 bases separated the two germline ends.

The chain carries TRBV9 and TRBJ2-2, with 8 bases fitting TRBD2. V lost 0 bases, J lost 5 bases, and 6 bases stayed unmatched. There are 16 residues in the CDR3. The germline V gene has CDR1 SGDLS and CDR2 YYNGEE. Here the CDR3 reads CASSVADTGGTGELFF. The CDR3 DNA is TGTGCCAGCAGCGTAGCTGACACGGGAGGGACCGGGGAGCTGTTTTTT.

The V and J genes are TRBV5-1 and TRBJ1-3; 7 nucleotides agree with TRBD1. There are 16 residues in the CDR3. Germline CDR1 is SGHRS and CDR2 is YFSETQ. Trimming cost V 2 bases and J 1 base; bases outside gene matches: 6. CDR3 sequence reads: CASSFGQESSGNTIYF. As DNA, the CDR3 is TGCGCCAGCAGCTTTGGACAGGAATCGTCTGGAAACACCATATATTTT.

This chain connects TRBV28 to TRBJ2-3; unclear D gene. Germline CDR1 is MDHEN and CDR2 is SYDVKM. The CDR3 runs 14 residues. The germline V and J ends were trimmed by 5 bases and 2 bases, with 11 bases remaining between them. CDR3 amino acids: CASSPTASTDTQYF. CDR3 bases: TGTGCCAGCAGTCCGACTGCCTCCACAGATACGCAGTATTTT.

The chain has TRBV13 and TRBJ2-1, with 11 positions matching TRBD2. With 1 base clipped from V and 5 bases from J, the junction kept 1 base outside the gene matches. CDR1 PRHDT and CDR2 FYEKMQ come from the germline V gene (reference sequence). This CDR3 contains 15 residues. CDR3 sequence (DNA): TGTGCCAGCAGCTTAGCACTAGCGGGGGACAATGAGCAGTTCTTC. This codes for CASSLALAGDNEQFF.

V and J are TRBV7-9 and TRBJ1-5; D gene uncertain. The V end was cut by 1 base, the J end by 3 bases, with 7 bases between. The germline V gene encodes CDR1 SEHNR and CDR2 FQNEAQ (reference sequence). The CDR3 sequence is 14 residues long. CDR3 sequence: CASSLDGFNQPQHF. The CDR3 bases are TGTGCCAGCAGCTTAGACGGGTTCAATCAGCCCCAGCATTTT.

The chain uses TRBV25-1 and TRBJ1-6; D is ambiguous. CDR3 length: 11 amino acids. V was shortened by 7 bases and J by 14 bases, with 12 bases between the two germline ends. Looked up from germline, CDR1 is MGHDK and CDR2 is SYGVNS. The CDR3 region is CASTGGLSLHF. DNA of the CDR3: TGTGCCAGCACAGGTGGATTATCCCTCCACTTT.

V is TRBV5-5 and J is TRBJ2-1; D unclear. The V gene lost 0 bases and the J gene lost 0 bases, with 7 bases spanning the gap. The CDR3 loop spans 15 amino acids. Germline assignment: CDR1 SGHKS and CDR2 YYEKEE (reference sequence). CDR3 in amino acids: CASSLGGSSYNEQFF. CDR3 nucleotide sequence: TGTGCCAGCAGCTTGGGCGGTAGCTCCTACAATGAGCAGTTCTTC.

This clone was recorded only once. V and J are TRBV2 and TRBJ1-1; possible D gene TRBD1, 5 bases. This CDR3 is built from 13 residues. Germline CDR1 SNHLY, CDR2 FYNNEI. V lost 2 bases and J lost 5, with 9 bases in between. The CDR3 protein is CASSESGGTEAFF. CDR3 coding DNA: TGTGCCAGCAGTGAATCTGGGGGGACTGAAGCTTTCTTT.

The chain uses TRBV20-1 and TRBJ1-4; D ambiguous. The germline CDR1 and CDR2 sequences are DFQATT and SNEGSKA (reference sequence). V lost 5 bases, J lost 15 bases, and 16 bases lay in between. This CDR3 has 11 residues. This CDR3 reads CSAPSRDLVFF. The CDR3, as DNA: TGCAGTGCTCCCTCGAGGGATCTGGTGTTTTTT.

This clone was recorded only once. The V and J genes are TRBV14 and TRBJ2-7; weak D call: TRBD1 (6 bases). Germline CDR1 SGHDN, CDR2 FVKESK. The ends were cut back, 2 bases at V and 7 bases at J, with 12 bases in the middle. This CDR3 region has 13 residues. The CDR3 DNA reads as TGTGCCAGCAGCCAACAGATTACAGGGGAGCAGTACTTC. Its translation is CASSQQITGEQYF.